Given below is one T cell receptor (beta chain) in context. Followed over time, Seattle patients had been enrolled while infection was active. This sample is part of a study of blood T cell repertoires in COVID-19. Study-wide background: Some COVID-19 samples were acute and others convalescent; all came from the United States, Italy and Spain.

The V and J ends lost 4 bases and 1 base respectively, with 4 bases between them. Germline loops: CDR1 KGHSH, CDR2 LQKENI. The length of the CDR3 is 12 residues. Some clones are missing from TCRdb's copy, which holds only in-frame ones; the method was immunoSEQ multiplex PCR. The sample includes approximately 350,000 clones, 87% of them seen just once. Input material: peripheral blood. The chain has TRBV18 and TRBJ1-1, with D hard to call. This TCR was recovered from a woman in her fifties or sixties with COVID-19, enrolled during active disease. Here the CDR3 DNA reads TGTGCCAGCTCACTTAAGAACACTGAAGCTTTCTTT. Translation gives CASSLKNTEAFF.